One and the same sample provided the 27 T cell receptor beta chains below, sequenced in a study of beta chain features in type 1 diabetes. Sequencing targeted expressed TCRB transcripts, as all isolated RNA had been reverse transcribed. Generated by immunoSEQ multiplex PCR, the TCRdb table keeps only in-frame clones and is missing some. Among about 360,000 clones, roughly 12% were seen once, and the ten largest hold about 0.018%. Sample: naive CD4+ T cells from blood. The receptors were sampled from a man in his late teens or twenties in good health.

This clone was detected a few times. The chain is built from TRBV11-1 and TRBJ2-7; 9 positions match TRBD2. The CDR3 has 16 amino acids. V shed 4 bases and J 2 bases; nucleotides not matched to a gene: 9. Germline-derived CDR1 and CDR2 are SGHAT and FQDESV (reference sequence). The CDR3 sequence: CASSSYSGRGPYEQYF. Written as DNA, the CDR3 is TGTGCCAGCAGCTCTTATAGCGGGAGAGGACCCTACGAGCAGTACTTC. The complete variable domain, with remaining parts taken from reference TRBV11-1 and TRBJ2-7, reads EAEVAQSPRYKITEKSQAVAFWCDPISGHATLYWYRQILGQGPELLVQFQDESVVDDSQLPKDRFSAERLKGVDSTLKIQPAELGDSAMYLCASSSYSGRGPYEQYFGPGTRLTVT.

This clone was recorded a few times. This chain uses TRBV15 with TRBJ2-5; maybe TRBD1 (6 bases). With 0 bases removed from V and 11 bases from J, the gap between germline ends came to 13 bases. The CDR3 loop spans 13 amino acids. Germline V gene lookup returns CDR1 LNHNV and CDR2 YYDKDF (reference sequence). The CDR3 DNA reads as TGTGCCACCAGCAGAGATCAGGGGACGGGGCAGTACTTC. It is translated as CATSRDQGTGQYF. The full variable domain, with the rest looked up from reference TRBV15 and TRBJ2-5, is DAMVIQNPRYQVTQFGKPVTLSCSQTLNHNVMYWYQQKSSQAPKLLFHYYDKDFNNEADTPDNFQSRRPNTSFCFLDIRSPGLGDTAMYLCATSRDQGTGQYFGPGTRLLVL.

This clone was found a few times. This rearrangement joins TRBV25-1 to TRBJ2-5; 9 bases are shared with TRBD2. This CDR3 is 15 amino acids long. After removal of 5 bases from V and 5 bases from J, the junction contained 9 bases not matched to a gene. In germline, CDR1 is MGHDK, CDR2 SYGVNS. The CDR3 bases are TGTGCCAGCAGTTTAGCGGGAGAGGGGGAGGAGACCCAGTACTTC. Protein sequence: CASSLAGEGEETQYF. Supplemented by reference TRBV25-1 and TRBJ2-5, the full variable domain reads EADIYQTPRYLVIGTGKKITLECSQTMGHDKMYWYQQDPGMELHLIHYSYGVNSTEKGDLSSESTVSRIRTEHFPLTLESARPSHTSQYLCASSLAGEGEETQYFGPGTRLLVL.

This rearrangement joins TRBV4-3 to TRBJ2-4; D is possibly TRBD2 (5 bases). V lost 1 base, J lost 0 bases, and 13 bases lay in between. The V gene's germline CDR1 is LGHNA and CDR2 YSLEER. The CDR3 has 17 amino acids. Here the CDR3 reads CASSQGGLSVAKNIQYF. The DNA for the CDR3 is TGCGCCAGCAGCCAAGGAGGGTTGTCTGTAGCCAAAAACATTCAGTACTTC.

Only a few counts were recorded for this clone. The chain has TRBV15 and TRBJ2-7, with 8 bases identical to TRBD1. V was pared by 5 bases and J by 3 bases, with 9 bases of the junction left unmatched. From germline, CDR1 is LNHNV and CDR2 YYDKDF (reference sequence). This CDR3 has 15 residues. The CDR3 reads CATSGGQGDGYEQYF. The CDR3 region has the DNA TGTGCCACCAGCGGAGGACAGGGAGATGGCTACGAGCAGTACTTC. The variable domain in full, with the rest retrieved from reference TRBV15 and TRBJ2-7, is DAMVIQNPRYQVTQFGKPVTLSCSQTLNHNVMYWYQQKSSQAPKLLFHYYDKDFNNEADTPDNFQSRRPNTSFCFLDIRSPGLGDTAMYLCATSGGQGDGYEQYFGPGTRLTVT.

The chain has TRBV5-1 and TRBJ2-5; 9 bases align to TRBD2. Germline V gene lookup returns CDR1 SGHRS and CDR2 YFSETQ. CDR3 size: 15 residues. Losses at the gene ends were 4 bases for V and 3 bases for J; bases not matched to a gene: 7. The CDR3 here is CASSTRTSDEETQYF. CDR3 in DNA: TGCGCCAGCAGCACCCGGACTAGCGACGAAGAGACCCAGTACTTC.

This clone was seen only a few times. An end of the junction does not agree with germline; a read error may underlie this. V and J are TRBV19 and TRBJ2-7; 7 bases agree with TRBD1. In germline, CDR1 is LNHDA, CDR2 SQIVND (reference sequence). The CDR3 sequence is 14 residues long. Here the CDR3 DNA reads TGTGCCAGTAGGATAGGAACAGGGGCCGGGGAGCAGTACTTC. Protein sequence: CASRIGTGAGEQYF. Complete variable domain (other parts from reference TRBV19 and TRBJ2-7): DGGITQSPKYLFRKEGQNVTLSCEQNLNHDAMYWYRQDPGQGLRLIYYSQIVNDFQKGDIAEGYSVSREKKESFPLTVTSAQKNPTAFYLCASRIGTGAGEQYFGPGTRLTVT.

The DNA for the CDR3 is TGTGCCAGCAGTTACGGACAGGACAATCAGCCCCAGCATTTT. Its translation: CASSYGQDNQPQHF. The V gene is TRBV6-5, the J gene TRBJ1-5, with 7 bases aligning to TRBD1. Unmatched junction bases numbered 1, after V lost 2 bases and J lost 3 bases. This CDR3 has 14 residues. Germline lookup yields CDR1 MNHEY and CDR2 SVGAGI.

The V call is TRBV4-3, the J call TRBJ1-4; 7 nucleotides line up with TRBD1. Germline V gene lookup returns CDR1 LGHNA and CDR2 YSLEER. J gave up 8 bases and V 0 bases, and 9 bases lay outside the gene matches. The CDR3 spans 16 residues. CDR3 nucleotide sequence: TGCGCCAGCAGCCAAGATAGGGCAGGGGGGCAAGAAAAACTGTTTTTT. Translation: CASSQDRAGGQEKLFF.

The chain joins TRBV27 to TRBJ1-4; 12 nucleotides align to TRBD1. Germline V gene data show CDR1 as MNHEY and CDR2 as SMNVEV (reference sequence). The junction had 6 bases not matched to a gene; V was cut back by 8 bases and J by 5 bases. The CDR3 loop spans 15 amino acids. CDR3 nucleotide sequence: TGTGCCAGCTCGGGACAGGGGGCACAAAATGAAAAACTGTTTTTT. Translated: CASSGQGAQNEKLFF. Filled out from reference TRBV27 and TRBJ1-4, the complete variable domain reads EAQVTQNPRYLITVTGKKLTVTCSQNMNHEYMSWYRQDPGLGLRQIYYSMNVEVTDKGDVPEGYKVSRKEKRNFPLILESPSPNQTSLYFCASSGQGAQNEKLFFGSGTQLSVL.

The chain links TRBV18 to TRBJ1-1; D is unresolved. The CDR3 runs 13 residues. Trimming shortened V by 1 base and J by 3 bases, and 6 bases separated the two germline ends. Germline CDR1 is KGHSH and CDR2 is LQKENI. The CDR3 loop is CASSPRGDTEAFF. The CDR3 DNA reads TGTGCCAGCTCACCACGGGGAGACACTGAAGCTTTCTTT.

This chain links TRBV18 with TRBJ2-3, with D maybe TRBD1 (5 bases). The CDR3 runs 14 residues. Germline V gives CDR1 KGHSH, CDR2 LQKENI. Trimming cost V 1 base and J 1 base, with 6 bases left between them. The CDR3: CASSPLRGTDTQYF. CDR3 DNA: TGTGCCAGCTCACCACTCAGGGGCACAGATACGCAGTATTTT.

The CDR3 reads CASSLDGTGAQPQHF. Written as DNA, the CDR3 is TGTGCCAGCAGCTTAGACGGGACAGGGGCTCAGCCCCAGCATTTT. The chain has TRBV7-2 and TRBJ1-5; 10 nucleotides match TRBD1. The germline gives CDR1 SGHTA, CDR2 FQGNSA. The length of the CDR3 is 15 residues. V lost 1 base and J lost 6; bases outside the gene matches: 3.

This chain's CDR3 is CAWTRGRVSEAFF. CDR3 DNA sequence: TGTGCCTGGACCAGGGGTCGGGTATCTGAAGCTTTCTTT. The chain recombines TRBV30 with TRBJ1-1; D is possibly TRBD1 (6 bases). The CDR3 sequence is 13 residues long. Per the germline V gene, CDR1 is GTSNPN and CDR2 is SVGIG (reference sequence). Deletions cut 4 bases from V and 6 bases from J, with 15 bases between.

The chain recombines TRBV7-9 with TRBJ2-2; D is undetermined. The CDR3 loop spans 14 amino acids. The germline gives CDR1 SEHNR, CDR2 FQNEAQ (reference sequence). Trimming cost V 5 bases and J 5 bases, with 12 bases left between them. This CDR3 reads CASSLPLVTGELFF. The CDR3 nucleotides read TGTGCCAGCAGCCTGCCTTTAGTTACCGGGGAGCTGTTTTTT.

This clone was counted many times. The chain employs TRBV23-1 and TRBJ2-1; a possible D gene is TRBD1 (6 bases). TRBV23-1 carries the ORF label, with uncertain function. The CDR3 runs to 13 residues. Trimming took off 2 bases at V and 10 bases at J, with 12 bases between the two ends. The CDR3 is CASSQKQGREQFF. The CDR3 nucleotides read TGCGCCAGCAGTCAAAAACAGGGTCGCGAGCAGTTCTTC.

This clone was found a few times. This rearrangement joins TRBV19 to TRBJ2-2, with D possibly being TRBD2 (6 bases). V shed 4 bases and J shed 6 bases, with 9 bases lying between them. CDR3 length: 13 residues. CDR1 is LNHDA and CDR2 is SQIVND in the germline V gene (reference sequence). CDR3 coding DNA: TGTGCCAGTAGTACGGGGGTACCCGGGGAGCTGTTTTTT. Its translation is CASSTGVPGELFF.

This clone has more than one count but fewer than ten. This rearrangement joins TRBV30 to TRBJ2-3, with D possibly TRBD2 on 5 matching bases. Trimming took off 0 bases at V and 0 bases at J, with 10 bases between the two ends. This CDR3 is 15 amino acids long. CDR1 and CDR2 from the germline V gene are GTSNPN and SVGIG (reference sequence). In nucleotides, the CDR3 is TGTGCCTGGAGTGTACTGGGCGGGAGCACAGATACGCAGTATTTT. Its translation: CAWSVLGGSTDTQYF.

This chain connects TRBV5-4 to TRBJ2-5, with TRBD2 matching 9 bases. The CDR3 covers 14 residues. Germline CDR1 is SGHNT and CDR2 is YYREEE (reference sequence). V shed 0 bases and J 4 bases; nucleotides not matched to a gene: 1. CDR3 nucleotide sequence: TGTGCCAGCAGCTTGGAGCGGGGGGTAGAGACCCAGTACTTC. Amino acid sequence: CASSLERGVETQYF.

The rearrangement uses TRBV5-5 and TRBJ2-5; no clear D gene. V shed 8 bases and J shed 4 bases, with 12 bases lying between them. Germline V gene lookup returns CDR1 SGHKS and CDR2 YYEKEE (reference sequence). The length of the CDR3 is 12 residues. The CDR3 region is CASLQLGETQYF. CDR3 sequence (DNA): TGTGCCAGTCTACAGCTGGGAGAGACCCAGTACTTC.

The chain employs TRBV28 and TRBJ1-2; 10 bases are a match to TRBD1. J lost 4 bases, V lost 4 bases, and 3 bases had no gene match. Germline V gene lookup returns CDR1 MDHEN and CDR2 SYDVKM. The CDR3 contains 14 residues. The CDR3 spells CASSSDRGSYGYTF. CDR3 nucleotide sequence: TGTGCCAGCAGTTCGGACAGGGGGTCCTATGGCTACACCTTC.

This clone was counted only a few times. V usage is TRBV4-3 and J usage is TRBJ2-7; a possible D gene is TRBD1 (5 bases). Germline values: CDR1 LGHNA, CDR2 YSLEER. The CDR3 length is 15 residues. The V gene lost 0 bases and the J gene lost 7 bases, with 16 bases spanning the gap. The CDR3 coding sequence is TGCGCCAGCAGCCAAGATAAAGGGGCGTTTTGGGAGCAGTACTTC. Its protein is CASSQDKGAFWEQYF.

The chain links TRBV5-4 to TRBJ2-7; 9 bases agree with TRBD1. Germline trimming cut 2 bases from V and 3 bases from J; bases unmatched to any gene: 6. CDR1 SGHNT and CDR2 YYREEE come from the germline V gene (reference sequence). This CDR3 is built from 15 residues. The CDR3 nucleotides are TGTGCCAGCAGCTTTCCGGGACAGGGCTTCTACGAGCAGTACTTC. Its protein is CASSFPGQGFYEQYF.

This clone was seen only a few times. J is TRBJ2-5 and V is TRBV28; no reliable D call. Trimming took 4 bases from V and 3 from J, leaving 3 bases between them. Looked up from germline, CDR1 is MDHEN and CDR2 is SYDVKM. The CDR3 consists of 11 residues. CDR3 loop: CASSSKETQYF. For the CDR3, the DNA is TGTGCCAGCAGTTCAAAAGAGACCCAGTACTTC.

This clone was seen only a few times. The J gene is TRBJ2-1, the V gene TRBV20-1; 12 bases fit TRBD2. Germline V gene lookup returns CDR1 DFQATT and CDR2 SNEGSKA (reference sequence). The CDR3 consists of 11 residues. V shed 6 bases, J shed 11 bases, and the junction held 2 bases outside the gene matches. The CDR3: CSATSGRKQFF. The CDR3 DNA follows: TGCAGTGCCACTAGCGGGAGGAAGCAGTTCTTC.

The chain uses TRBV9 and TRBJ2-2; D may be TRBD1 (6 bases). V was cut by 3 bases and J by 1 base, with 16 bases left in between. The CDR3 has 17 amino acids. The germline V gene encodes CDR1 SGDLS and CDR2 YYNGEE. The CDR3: CASSAIYGTLNTGELFF. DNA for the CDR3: TGTGCCAGCAGCGCCATATATGGGACACTGAACACCGGGGAGCTGTTTTTT.

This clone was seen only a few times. DNA for the CDR3: TGCAGCGTGCTGGCGGGAGCCGGGGGCGGGACCCAGTACTTC. Protein sequence: CSVLAGAGGGTQYF. The rearrangement uses TRBV29-1 and TRBJ2-5, with a possible D match to TRBD2 (7 bases). From germline, CDR1 is SQVTM and CDR2 ANQGSEA. CDR3 length: 14 amino acids. V was cut by 6 bases and J by 7 bases, with 21 bases left in between.